The TCR beta chain described here comes from a study of T cell responses to AZD1222 COVID-19 vaccine. Notes on the study in general: Mostly white British, mostly female donors; authors suggested clonal diversity may be underestimated.

Regarding this clone: Its antigen is unknown.

This CDR3 is 15 amino acids long. The V end was cut by 2 bases, the J end by 1 base, with 8 bases between. Germline CDR1 reads SEHNR; CDR2 reads FQNEAQ (reference sequence). Profiling relied on immunoSEQ multiplex PCR, and the TCRdb table lists in-frame clones only, not all of them. The sample shows roughly 150,000 clones, 90% of them seen only once. The J gene is TRBJ2-2, the V gene TRBV7-9; D is unclear. Sequencing used peripheral blood, obtained 28 days after the second AZD1222 dose. The TCR originated in an adult who received the AZD1222 COVID-19 vaccine. In nucleotides, the CDR3 is TGTGCCAGCAGCTTATCTCCAGGGAACACCGGGGAGCTGTTTTTT. Protein: CASSLSPGNTGELFF.